The clone carrying this TCR beta chain was observed a handful of times. Some clones are missing from TCRdb's copy, which holds only in-frame ones; the method was immunoSEQ multiplex PCR. Among under 200,000 clones listed, approximately 89% were seen once. This sample was included in a study of cytomegalovirus exposure and HLA in healthy donors. The V gene lost 7 bases and the J gene lost 4 bases, with 13 bases spanning the gap. Per the germline V gene, CDR1 is LNHDA and CDR2 is SQIVND (reference sequence). The CDR3 consists of 13 residues. This clonotype was sampled from a young woman in good health and CMV-seropositive. The chain recombines TRBV19 with TRBJ1-2, with a weak D call TRBD1 (5 bases). Specimen: PBMCs. CDR3 residues: CASTYRGSYGYTF. The CDR3 nucleotides read TGTGCCAGTACCTATAGGGGCAGCTATGGCTACACCTTC.